The 15 T cell receptor beta chains in this list originate from one sample, sequenced in a study of blood T cell repertoires in COVID-19. Data came from immunoSEQ multiplex PCR; TCRdb stores just in-frame clones and leaves some out. The table includes tens of thousands of clones, roughly 73% detected once. Sequencing input: peripheral blood. These receptors were obtained from a woman aged 70-85 years with acute or convalescent COVID-19.

This rearrangement joins TRBV6-2 or TRBV6-3 to TRBJ1-1, with D possibly being TRBD1 (5 bases). The CDR3 totals 16 residues. CDR1 and CDR2 (germline): MNHEY, SVGEGT. V was clipped by 6 bases and J by 2 bases, with 19 bases between them. CDR3 bases: TGTGCCAGCAGCCTTACTCTGGGGCCTGCTAACACTGAAGCTTTCTTT. Its protein product is CASSLTLGPANTEAFF.

This chain links TRBV19 with TRBJ2-3, with 14 bases that match TRBD2. The V gene's germline CDR1 is LNHDA and CDR2 SQIVND (reference sequence). The CDR3 spans 18 residues. Trimming took 6 bases from V and 1 from J; bases not matched to a gene: 9. In DNA form, the CDR3 reads TGTGCCAGTAGGTCAGGGGGGACTAGCGGGGGAGGCACAGATACGCAGTATTTT. Amino acids: CASRSGGTSGGGTDTQYF.

The chain uses TRBV12-3 or TRBV12-4 and TRBJ1-1; 7 bases agree with TRBD1. This CDR3 region has 13 residues. V lost 3 bases, J lost 8 bases, and 6 bases stayed unmatched. This chain's CDR3 is CASSFGRDREAFF. The CDR3 DNA sequence: TGTGCCAGCAGTTTCGGCCGGGACAGAGAAGCTTTCTTT.

The table lists this clone with a count of one. The CDR3 loop reads CASSLGATGNTIYF. The DNA of the CDR3 is TGTGCCAGCAGCTTAGGGGCGACTGGAAACACCATATATTTT. This rearrangement joins TRBV7-2 to TRBJ1-3, with unresolved D. The CDR3 has 14 amino acids. Germline assignment: CDR1 SGHTA and CDR2 FQGNSA. Trimming cost V 1 base and J 2 bases, with 6 bases left between them.

V usage is TRBV6-2 or TRBV6-3 and J usage is TRBJ1-1; no clear D gene. Germline V gene sequence: CDR1 MNHEY, CDR2 SVGEGT. The CDR3 sequence is 14 residues long. The V gene lost 2 bases and the J gene lost 6 bases, with 13 bases spanning the gap. CDR3 sequence reads: CASSYGQPRAEAFF. The DNA of the CDR3 is TGTGCCAGCAGTTACGGGCAGCCGAGGGCTGAAGCTTTCTTT.

The V and J genes are TRBV19 and TRBJ2-7; possibly TRBD1 for D (6 bases). The CDR3 spans 14 residues. Trimming cost V 5 bases and J 2 bases, with 13 bases left between them. Germline V gene lookup returns CDR1 LNHDA and CDR2 SQIVND (reference sequence). The CDR3 loop reads CASSWAGETYEQYF. CDR3 nucleotides: TGTGCCAGTAGTTGGGCAGGGGAGACCTACGAGCAGTACTTC.

The chain combines TRBV7-3 with TRBJ2-1, with D possibly TRBD2 on 6 matching bases. Germline V lookup: CDR1 SGHTA, CDR2 FQGTGA. The CDR3 totals 16 residues. Trimming left V 5 bases short and J 0 bases short, with 14 bases between. The CDR3 is CASSPGGRGSYNEQFF. In DNA form, the CDR3 reads TGTGCCAGCAGCCCAGGTGGGCGGGGCTCCTACAATGAGCAGTTCTTC.

This chain connects TRBV7-3 to TRBJ1-1; D perhaps matches TRBD1 (5 bases). Germline loops: CDR1 SGHTA, CDR2 FQGTGA. Between the trimmed V and J ends, which lost 5 bases and 11 bases, there was a span of 18 bases. The CDR3 covers 13 residues. Here the CDR3 DNA reads TGTGCCAGCAGCCGTACTGGAAGGGGCGAGGCTTTCTTT. Protein: CASSRTGRGEAFF.

The chain has TRBV9 and TRBJ1-2; 10 bases align to TRBD1. Per germline, CDR1 SGDLS and CDR2 YYNGEE. V lost 3 bases to trimming and J lost 3 bases; unmatched junction nucleotides: 8. This CDR3 is 16 amino acids long. The CDR3 protein is CASSANDRGLDYGYTF. In DNA, the CDR3 is TGTGCCAGCAGCGCAAACGACAGGGGGCTAGACTATGGCTACACCTTC.

J is TRBJ2-7 and V is TRBV7-9; 9 nucleotides align to TRBD2. Per the germline V gene, CDR1 is SEHNR and CDR2 is FQNEAQ (reference sequence). Trimming removed 5 bases from V and 8 bases from J; junction bases left unmatched: 10. The CDR3 covers 14 residues. The CDR3: CASSPAGGGLQQYF. The CDR3 DNA is TGTGCCAGCAGCCCGGCGGGGGGGGGACTTCAGCAGTACTTC.

The chain combines TRBV18 with TRBJ2-3; possibly TRBD2 for D (7 bases). V was shortened by 3 bases and J by 4 bases, with 20 bases between the two germline ends. Germline CDR1 KGHSH, CDR2 LQKENI. This CDR3 is 17 amino acids long. CDR3 coding DNA: TGTGCCAGCTCACCTCGGACTAGGGGGGAGGGGCCAGATACGCAGTATTTT. Amino acid sequence: CASSPRTRGEGPDTQYF.

The CDR3 spells CSVEDRQASSYNEQFF. The CDR3 DNA sequence: TGCAGCGTTGAAGATAGACAGGCGAGCTCCTACAATGAGCAGTTCTTC. The chain is built from TRBV29-1 and TRBJ2-1; tentative D call: TRBD1 (6 bases). The CDR3 is 16 amino acids. Germline V lookup: CDR1 SQVTM, CDR2 ANQGSEA. V lost 0 bases and J 0 bases, leaving 12 bases between the germline ends.

J is TRBJ1-2 and V is TRBV28; D may be TRBD1 (6 bases). Trimming shortened V by 4 bases and J by 6 bases, and 18 bases separated the two germline ends. Germline CDR1 reads MDHEN; CDR2 reads SYDVKM. This CDR3 has 15 residues. The CDR3 is CASSYNTGFTNGYTF. The CDR3 region has the DNA TGTGCCAGCAGTTACAATACAGGGTTCACTAATGGCTACACCTTC.

V gene TRBV28 combines with J gene TRBJ2-1; 8 bases align to TRBD2. The CDR3 has 16 residues. Germline CDR1 MDHEN, CDR2 SYDVKM. V shed 5 bases, J shed 4 bases, and the junction held 10 bases outside the gene matches. CDR3 nucleotides: TGTGCCAGCAGTGTGGGCGGGAGGCTCGTATACAATGAGCAGTTCTTC. Its translation is CASSVGGRLVYNEQFF.

J is TRBJ2-7 and V is TRBV14; 9 bases are a match to TRBD1. The length of the CDR3 is 19 residues. In germline, CDR1 is SGHDN, CDR2 FVKESK. Germline trimming cut 3 bases from V and 5 bases from J; bases unmatched to any gene: 20. CDR3: CASSHDGVYRGLDRDEQYF. The CDR3 DNA reads TGTGCCAGCAGCCACGACGGGGTATACAGGGGGCTTGATCGGGACGAGCAGTACTTC.